What follows are 14 T cell receptor beta chains derived from one specimen sequenced in a study of response to subunit inactivated influenza vaccine (dated by TCRdb to the late 2010s). Library creation used RT-PCR. TCRdb lists the instrument as Illumina HiSeq 2500. The public sequencing data were trimmed at Q25 with fastp and processed into clonotypes with MiXCR by TCRdb, which kept only in-frame beta chains. Records with the same CDR3 protein are collapsed into one entry carrying the most frequent genes and DNA. For this sample there are 630,000 or so distinct CDR3 sequences; roughly 14% appear just once. Approximately 10% of the sample is in the top ten clones. The source was PBMCs from blood, collected roughly 12 days after vaccination. These receptors were taken from a man aged 50 to 59 who received an inactivated influenza vaccine. Donor details come from another sample of the same person, matched by shared clones.

This clonotype was found many times. The V gene is TRBV25-1, the J gene TRBJ2-5, with a weak D call TRBD1 (6 bases). This CDR3 comprises 13 residues. V was clipped by 5 bases and J by 5 bases, with 12 bases between them. From germline, CDR1 is MGHDK and CDR2 SYGVNS. The CDR3 nucleotides read TGTGCCAGCAGTACTACAGGGTTGGAGACCCAGTACTTC. Translating gives CASSTTGLETQYF.

The chain employs TRBV4-2 and TRBJ2-1; 12 nucleotides agree with TRBD2. The germline gives CDR1 LGHNA, CDR2 YNFKEQ. The CDR3 has 19 residues. Trimming removed 4 bases from V and 2 bases from J; junction bases left unmatched: 12. The CDR3 nucleotides are TGTGCCAGCAGCCCTCCCGGGACTAGCGGGTTCTCTACCTACAATGAGCAGTTCTTC. It translates to CASSPPGTSGFSTYNEQFF.

This clonotype was seen more than once but under ten times. The chain couples TRBV20-1 to TRBJ2-7; TRBD2 matches 12 bases. Germline values: CDR1 DFQATT, CDR2 SNEGSKA (reference sequence). The CDR3 is made up of 15 amino acids. Trimming at V came to 6 bases and at J to 0 bases, leaving 6 bases not matched to a gene. For the CDR3, the DNA is TGCAGTGCCACAACTAGCGGGGGGAGCTCCTACGAGCAGTACTTC. Amino acids: CSATTSGGSSYEQYF.

This clonotype was detected ten times or more. V is TRBV6-5 and J is TRBJ2-7, with D possibly TRBD2 on 7 matching bases. In germline, CDR1 is MNHEY, CDR2 SVGAGI. This CDR3 has 15 residues. Trimming left V 0 bases short and J 3 bases short, with 12 bases between. CDR3 sequence (DNA): TGTGCCAGCAGTTACTCGGGGGGGCCCCTCTACGAGCAGTACTTC. Translated: CASSYSGGPLYEQYF.

The V and J genes are TRBV15 and TRBJ2-5; D not resolved. The CDR3 runs 15 residues. Per germline, CDR1 LNHNV and CDR2 YYDKDF (reference sequence). The V end was cut by 0 bases, the J end by 0 bases, with 8 bases between. In DNA form, the CDR3 reads TGTGCCACCAGCAGAGAAACAACTTACCAAGAGACCCAGTACTTC. It encodes CATSRETTYQETQYF.

The V gene is TRBV10-3, the J gene TRBJ2-3; no reliable D call. Looked up from germline, CDR1 is ENHRY and CDR2 is SYGVKD. The CDR3 consists of 13 residues. Between the trimmed V and J ends, which lost 6 bases and 2 bases, there was a span of 9 bases. CDR3 nucleotides: TGTGCCATCAGCGAACAGACCACAGATACGCAGTATTTT. This sequence encodes CAISEQTTDTQYF.

This clonotype has only a few counts. The gene calls are TRBV11-2 and TRBJ2-5, with TRBD2 matching 11 bases. Germline V gene lookup returns CDR1 SGHAT and CDR2 FQNNGV. J lost 4 bases, V lost 3 bases, and 13 bases had no gene match. This CDR3 comprises 18 residues. The CDR3 is CASSFGTSGVERPETQYF. The CDR3 nucleotides are TGTGCCAGCAGCTTCGGGACTAGCGGTGTCGAGCGTCCAGAGACCCAGTACTTC. The whole variable domain, remainder taken from reference TRBV11-2 and TRBJ2-5, is EAGVAQSPRYKIIEKRQSVAFWCNPISGHATLYWYQQILGQGPKLLIQFQNNGVVDDSQLPKDRFSAERLKGVDSTLKIQPAKLEDSAVYLCASSFGTSGVERPETQYFGPGTRLLVL.

This chain uses TRBV6-2 or TRBV6-3 with TRBJ2-6; 7 positions agree with TRBD1. This CDR3 region has 18 residues. V dropped 6 bases and J dropped 1; count of bases not matched to a gene: 12. CDR1 and CDR2 (germline): MNHEY, SVGEGT. CDR3 DNA: TGTGCCAGCAGCAGAAGACAGGGAGATATTTCTGGGGCCAACGTCCTGACTTTC. Residues: CASSRRQGDISGANVLTF.

The sample holds one count of this clonotype. The chain employs TRBV28 and TRBJ2-5; D is unclear. The germline V gene encodes CDR1 MDHEN and CDR2 SYDVKM. There are 12 residues in the CDR3. With 5 bases removed from V and 8 bases from J, the gap between germline ends came to 12 bases. CDR3 protein: CASSPPIGTQYF. Written as DNA, the CDR3 is TGTGCCAGCAGTCCGCCCATAGGAACCCAGTACTTC. Using reference TRBV28 and TRBJ2-5 for the parts outside the CDR3, the full variable domain is DVKVTQSSRYLVKRTGEKVFLECVQDMDHENMFWYRQDPGLGLRLIYFSYDVKMKEKGDIPEGYSVSREKKERFSLILESASTNQTSMYLCASSPPIGTQYFGPGTRLLVL.

In its sample, this clonotype was seen many times. The V and J genes are TRBV20-1 and TRBJ2-3; 8 bases line up with TRBD2. The CDR3 is 16 amino acids. The junction had 10 bases not matched to a gene; V was cut back by 5 bases and J by 0 bases. In germline, CDR1 is DFQATT, CDR2 SNEGSKA (reference sequence). The CDR3 region has the DNA TGCAGTGCTCCCCGCGGGGGGCGCGTAAGCACAGATACGCAGTATTTT. It yields the protein CSAPRGGRVSTDTQYF.

This clonotype appeared a few times. The chain couples TRBV20-1 to TRBJ1-2; no reliable D call. This CDR3 is 10 amino acids long. Germline-derived CDR1 and CDR2 are DFQATT and SNEGSKA (reference sequence). CDR3 protein: CSWQYYGYTF. The DNA for the CDR3 is TGCTCCTGGCAGTACTATGGCTACACCTTC.

Only a few counts were recorded for this clonotype. This chain uses TRBV6-2 or TRBV6-3 with TRBJ2-1, with unresolved D. There are 11 residues in the CDR3. Trimming stripped 11 bases from V and 5 bases from J, with 10 bases between. Per germline, CDR1 MNHEY and CDR2 SVGEGT. This chain's CDR3 is CAAPSHNEQFF. CDR3 nucleotide sequence: TGTGCCGCTCCTAGTCACAATGAGCAGTTCTTC.

As concerns this clonotype: This may arise from a read error, as a much more abundant clone is one base away. The J gene is TRBJ2-7, the V gene TRBV15; possible D gene TRBD1, 6 bases. The J call could be wrong; TRBJ2-1 is a better fit for the DNA end. The CDR3 length is 15 residues. CDR1 and CDR2 from the germline V gene are LNHNV and YYDKDF (reference sequence). The CDR3 DNA reads TGTGCCACCAGCAGAGAAAATACAGGGCCCTACGAGCAGTTCTTC. It is translated as CATSRENTGPYEQFF.

This sequence joins TRBV29-1 and TRBJ2-5; the D is unclear. Looked up from germline, CDR1 is SQVTM and CDR2 is ANQGSEA. Trimming left V 7 bases short and J 7 bases short, with 13 bases between. This CDR3 region has 11 residues. The CDR3 is CSGLLVGTQYF. Written as DNA, the CDR3 is TGCAGCGGTCTCCTCGTCGGGACCCAGTACTTC.